This is a list of T cell receptor beta chains from one sample in a study of blood T cell repertoires in COVID-19. The method was immunoSEQ multiplex PCR; TCRdb's version includes in-frame clones alone and lacks a portion of them. The top ten clones hold approximately 2% of a sample with about 480,000 clones, 70% to 90% of them seen once. The sequencing input was PBMCs or T cells enriched from blood (not recorded which). These receptors all stem from a woman aged 18 to 35 with acute COVID-19. CDR3s leave out the opening cysteine and the closing phenylalanine or tryptophan. Fields, in order: J gene, CDR3 length, V gene, D gene, CDR3 protein. A D gene is named only where the DNA matches it firmly.

j_call: TRBJ2-1; cdr3_length: 11; v_call: TRBV6-2/TRBV6-3; d_call: TRBD2; cdr3_aa: ASSGLVYNEQF
j_call: TRBJ1-5; cdr3_length: 13; v_call: TRBV19; d_call: TRBD1; cdr3_aa: ASSASGGSNQPQH
j_call: TRBJ1-6; cdr3_length: 12; v_call: TRBV28; d_call: TRBD1; cdr3_aa: ASTLGQGISPLH
j_call: TRBJ1-2; cdr3_length: 11; v_call: TRBV7-9; d_call: TRBD1; cdr3_aa: ASSLQGADGYT
j_call: TRBJ2-2; cdr3_length: 13; v_call: TRBV4-1; d_call: TRBD1; cdr3_aa: ASSQADRDSGELF
j_call: TRBJ1-2; cdr3_length: 12; v_call: TRBV6-5; d_call: TRBD1; cdr3_aa: ASSSTGANYGYT
j_call: TRBJ1-2; cdr3_length: 10; v_call: TRBV2; d_call: -; cdr3_aa: ASREEGGLNT
j_call: TRBJ1-1; cdr3_length: 15; v_call: TRBV30; d_call: TRBD1; cdr3_aa: AWSVRFEDRVNTEAF
j_call: TRBJ2-7; cdr3_length: 12; v_call: TRBV9; d_call: -; cdr3_aa: ASSVGGVQNEQY
j_call: TRBJ2-7; cdr3_length: 13; v_call: TRBV28; d_call: -; cdr3_aa: ASRRQGGQYYEQY
j_call: TRBJ1-1; cdr3_length: 14; v_call: TRBV11-2; d_call: TRBD1; cdr3_aa: ASSLGQGAVYTEAF
j_call: TRBJ2-7; cdr3_length: 12; v_call: TRBV6-5; d_call: -; cdr3_aa: ASSYAGMEYEQY
j_call: TRBJ2-5; cdr3_length: 18; v_call: TRBV7-6; d_call: TRBD2; cdr3_aa: ASSLGRTSGRAGAFETQY
j_call: TRBJ2-7; cdr3_length: 10; v_call: TRBV7-9; d_call: -; cdr3_aa: ASSLARAEQY
j_call: TRBJ2-1; cdr3_length: 10; v_call: TRBV30; d_call: TRBD2; cdr3_aa: AWGTRSHEQF
j_call: TRBJ2-3; cdr3_length: 11; v_call: TRBV19; d_call: -; cdr3_aa: ASSSRDTDTQY
j_call: TRBJ2-2; cdr3_length: 11; v_call: TRBV27; d_call: -; cdr3_aa: ASSLNEDGELF
j_call: TRBJ2-3; cdr3_length: 12; v_call: TRBV28; d_call: TRBD2; cdr3_aa: ASSLSLAGHTQY
j_call: TRBJ1-5; cdr3_length: 13; v_call: TRBV19; d_call: -; cdr3_aa: ASSWASYSNQPQH
j_call: TRBJ2-5; cdr3_length: 13; v_call: TRBV6-5; d_call: TRBD1; cdr3_aa: ASTYRQGGWETQY
j_call: TRBJ2-1; cdr3_length: 18; v_call: TRBV28; d_call: TRBD2; cdr3_aa: ASSSGGLGRSSGSYNEQF
j_call: TRBJ1-5; cdr3_length: 9; v_call: TRBV5-1; d_call: -; cdr3_aa: ASSSYQPQH
j_call: TRBJ1-2; cdr3_length: 11; v_call: TRBV28; d_call: -; cdr3_aa: ASSFSNFFGYT
j_call: TRBJ1-4; cdr3_length: 14; v_call: TRBV6-2/TRBV6-3; d_call: -; cdr3_aa: ASSYPIQGKGKKLF
j_call: TRBJ1-6; cdr3_length: 15; v_call: TRBV7-2; d_call: TRBD1; cdr3_aa: ASSLGTGATYNSPLH
j_call: TRBJ2-2; cdr3_length: 12; v_call: TRBV6-5; d_call: -; cdr3_aa: ASRIEYTTGELF
j_call: TRBJ2-7; cdr3_length: 14; v_call: TRBV5-1; d_call: TRBD2; cdr3_aa: ASSLGGSGLSYEQY
j_call: TRBJ1-1; cdr3_length: 14; v_call: TRBV11-2; d_call: TRBD1; cdr3_aa: ASSLRTGRENTEAF
j_call: TRBJ1-5; cdr3_length: 12; v_call: TRBV5-1; d_call: TRBD1; cdr3_aa: ASSETGGNQPQH
j_call: TRBJ2-5; cdr3_length: 12; v_call: TRBV3-1/TRBV3-2; d_call: TRBD2; cdr3_aa: ASRTREEGETQY
j_call: TRBJ2-3; cdr3_length: 14; v_call: TRBV19; d_call: TRBD2; cdr3_aa: ASSSRTSGRTDTQY
j_call: TRBJ1-2; cdr3_length: 11; v_call: TRBV5-5; d_call: -; cdr3_aa: ASSLYATYGYT
j_call: TRBJ1-3; cdr3_length: 11; v_call: TRBV3-1/TRBV3-2; d_call: TRBD1; cdr3_aa: ASSPQSPGQIY